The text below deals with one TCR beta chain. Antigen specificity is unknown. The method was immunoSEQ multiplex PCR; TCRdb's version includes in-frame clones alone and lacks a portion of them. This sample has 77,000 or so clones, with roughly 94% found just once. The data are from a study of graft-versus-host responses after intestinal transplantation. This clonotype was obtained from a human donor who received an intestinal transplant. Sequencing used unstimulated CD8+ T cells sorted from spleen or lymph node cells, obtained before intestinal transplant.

DNA for the CDR3: TGTGCCAGCAGTACGCCGCAACTGAGCTCCTACAATGAGCAGTTCTTC. This codes for CASSTPQLSSYNEQFF. V gene TRBV28 combines with J gene TRBJ2-1; D unclear. CDR1 is MDHEN, CDR2 SYDVKM, per germline. CDR3 size: 16 residues. Trimming removed 5 bases at V and 0 bases at J, with 14 bases between.